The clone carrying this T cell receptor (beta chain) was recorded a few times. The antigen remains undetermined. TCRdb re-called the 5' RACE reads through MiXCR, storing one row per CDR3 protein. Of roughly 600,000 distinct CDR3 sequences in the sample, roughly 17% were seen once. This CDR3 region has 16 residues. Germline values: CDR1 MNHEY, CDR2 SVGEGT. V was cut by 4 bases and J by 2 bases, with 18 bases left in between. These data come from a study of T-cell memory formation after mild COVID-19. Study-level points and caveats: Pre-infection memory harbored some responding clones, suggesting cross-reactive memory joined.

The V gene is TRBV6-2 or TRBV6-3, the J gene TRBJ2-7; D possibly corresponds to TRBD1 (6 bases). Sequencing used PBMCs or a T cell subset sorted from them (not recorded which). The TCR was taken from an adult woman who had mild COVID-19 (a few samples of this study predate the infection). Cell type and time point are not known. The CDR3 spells CASSFPKKTGTYEQYF. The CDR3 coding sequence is TGTGCCAGCAGTTTCCCAAAAAAGACAGGAACCTACGAGCAGTACTTC.